This T cell receptor (beta chain) emerged from a study of blood T cell repertoires in COVID-19. Study information: COVID-19 samples, acute and convalescent, were from the United States, Italy and Spain. T cells, B-cell-depleted T cells, or PBMCs provided the cDNA or gDNA that served as material.

In the original processing: Counts of nucleated cells, estimated from reference gene primer amplification, were obtained. Clones were read by immunoSEQ multiplex PCR, and TCRdb kept only the in-frame ones, dropping some. D and trimming were read from the DNA, whereas the V and J calls and clone size are those reported in that table. This sample has almost 200,000 clones; roughly 90% occur once, and the top ten carry roughly 8.1%. V shed 7 bases, J shed 5 bases, and the junction held 3 bases outside the gene matches. The CDR3 is 13 amino acids. The germline V gene has CDR1 MDHEN and CDR2 SYDVKM. Ages ranged from roughly 18 to 100 years, with residence in under 25 US areas.

This receptor was taken from a woman between 18 and 30 years old who had recovered from COVID-19. This chain joins TRBV28 and TRBJ2-2, with TRBD1 matching 8 bases. Input material: PBMCs or T cells enriched from blood (not recorded which). CDR3 DNA: TGTGCCAGCACGCAGGGGGCAACCGGGGAGCTGTTTTTT. It specifies CASTQGATGELFF.